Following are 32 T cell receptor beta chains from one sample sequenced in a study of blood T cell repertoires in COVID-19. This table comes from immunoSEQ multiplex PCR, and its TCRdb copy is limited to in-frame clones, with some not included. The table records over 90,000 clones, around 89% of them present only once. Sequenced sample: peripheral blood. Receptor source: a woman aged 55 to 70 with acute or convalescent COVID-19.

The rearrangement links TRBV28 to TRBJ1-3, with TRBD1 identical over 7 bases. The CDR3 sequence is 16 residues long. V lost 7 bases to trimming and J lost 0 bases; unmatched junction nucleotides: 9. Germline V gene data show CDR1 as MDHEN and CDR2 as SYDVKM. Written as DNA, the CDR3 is TGTGCCAGCACCGCCGACAGGGCTTTCTCTGGAAACACCATATATTTT. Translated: CASTADRAFSGNTIYF.

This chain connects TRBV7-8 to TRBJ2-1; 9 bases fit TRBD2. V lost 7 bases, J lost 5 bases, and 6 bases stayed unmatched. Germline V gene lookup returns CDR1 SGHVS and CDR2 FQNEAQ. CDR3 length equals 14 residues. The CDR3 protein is CASNLGGRDNEQFF. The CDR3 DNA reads TGTGCCAGCAATCTCGGCGGGAGGGACAATGAGCAGTTCTTC.

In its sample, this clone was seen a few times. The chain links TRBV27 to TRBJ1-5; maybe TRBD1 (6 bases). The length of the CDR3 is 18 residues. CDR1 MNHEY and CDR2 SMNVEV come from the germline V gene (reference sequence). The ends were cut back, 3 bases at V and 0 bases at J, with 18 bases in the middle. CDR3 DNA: TGTGCCAGCAGTTTTTTCGGGATACAGGGAGCTAGCAATCAGCCCCAGCATTTT. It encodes CASSFFGIQGASNQPQHF.

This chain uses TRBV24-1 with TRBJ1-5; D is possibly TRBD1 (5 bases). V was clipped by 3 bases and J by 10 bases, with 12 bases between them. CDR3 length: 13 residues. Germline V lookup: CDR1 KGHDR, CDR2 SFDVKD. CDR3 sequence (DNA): TGTGCCACCAGTGATGTGGGGCAAACACCCCAGCATTTT. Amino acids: CATSDVGQTPQHF.

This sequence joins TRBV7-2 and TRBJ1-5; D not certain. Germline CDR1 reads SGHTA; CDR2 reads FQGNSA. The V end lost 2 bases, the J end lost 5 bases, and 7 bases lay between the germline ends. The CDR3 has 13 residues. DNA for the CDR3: TGTGCCAGCAGCTTAAGCACCCATCAGCCCCAGCATTTT. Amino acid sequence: CASSLSTHQPQHF. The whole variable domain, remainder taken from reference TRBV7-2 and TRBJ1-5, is GAGVSQSPSNKVTEKGKDVELRCDPISGHTALYWYRQSLGQGLEFLIYFQGNSAPDKSGLPSDRFSAERTGGSVSTLTIQRTQQEDSAVYLCASSLSTHQPQHFGDGTRLSIL.

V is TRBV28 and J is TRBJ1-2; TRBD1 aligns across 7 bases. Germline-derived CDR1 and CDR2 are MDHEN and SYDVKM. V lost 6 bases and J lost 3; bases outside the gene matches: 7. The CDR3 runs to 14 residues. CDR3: CASRTNRGDYGYTF. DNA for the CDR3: TGTGCCAGCAGGACGAACAGGGGAGACTATGGCTACACCTTC.

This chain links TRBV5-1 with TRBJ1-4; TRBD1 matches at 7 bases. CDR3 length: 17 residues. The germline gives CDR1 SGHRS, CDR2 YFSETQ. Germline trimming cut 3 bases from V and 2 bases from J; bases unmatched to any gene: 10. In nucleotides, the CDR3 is TGCGCCAGCAGCTCGTTTTTGACAGGGTTGACTAATGAAAAACTGTTTTTT. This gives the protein CASSSFLTGLTNEKLFF.

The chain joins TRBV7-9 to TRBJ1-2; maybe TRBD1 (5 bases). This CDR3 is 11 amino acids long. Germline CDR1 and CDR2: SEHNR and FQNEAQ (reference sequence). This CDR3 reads CAEGEEAGYTF. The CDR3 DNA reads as TGTGCGGAAGGGGAGGAGGCTGGCTACACCTTC.

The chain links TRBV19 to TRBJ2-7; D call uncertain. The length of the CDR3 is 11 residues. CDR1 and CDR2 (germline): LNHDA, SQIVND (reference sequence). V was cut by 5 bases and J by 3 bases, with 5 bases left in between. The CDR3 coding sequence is TGTGCCAGTAGTTCCTTCTACGAGCAGTACTTC. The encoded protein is CASSSFYEQYF.

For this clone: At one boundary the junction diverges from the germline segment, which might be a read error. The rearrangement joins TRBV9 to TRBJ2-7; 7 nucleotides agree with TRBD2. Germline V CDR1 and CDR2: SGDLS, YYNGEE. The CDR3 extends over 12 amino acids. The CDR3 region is CARSGVGGEQYF. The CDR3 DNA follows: TGTGCCCGCAGCGGGGTGGGGGGAGAGCAGTACTTC.

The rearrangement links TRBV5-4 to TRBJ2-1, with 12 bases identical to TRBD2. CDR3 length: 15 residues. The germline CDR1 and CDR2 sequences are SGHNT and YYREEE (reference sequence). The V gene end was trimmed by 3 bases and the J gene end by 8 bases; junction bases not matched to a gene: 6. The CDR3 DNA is TGTGCCAGCAGCTCCAAACTAGCGGGAGGAGATGAGCAGTTCTTC. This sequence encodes CASSSKLAGGDEQFF.

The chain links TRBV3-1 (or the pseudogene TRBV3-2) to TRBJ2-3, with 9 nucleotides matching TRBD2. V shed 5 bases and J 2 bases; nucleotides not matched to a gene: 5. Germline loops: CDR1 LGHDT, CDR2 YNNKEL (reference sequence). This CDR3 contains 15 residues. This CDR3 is CASSETSGLTDTQYF. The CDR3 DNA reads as TGTGCCAGCAGCGAGACTAGCGGACTCACAGATACGCAGTATTTT.

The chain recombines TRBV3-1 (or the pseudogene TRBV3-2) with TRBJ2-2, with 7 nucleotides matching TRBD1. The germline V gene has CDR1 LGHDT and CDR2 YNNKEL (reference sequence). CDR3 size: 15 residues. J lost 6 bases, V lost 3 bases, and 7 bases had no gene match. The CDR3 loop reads CASSHGAGTAGELFF. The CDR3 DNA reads TGTGCCAGCAGCCACGGGGCTGGGACAGCCGGGGAGCTGTTTTTT.

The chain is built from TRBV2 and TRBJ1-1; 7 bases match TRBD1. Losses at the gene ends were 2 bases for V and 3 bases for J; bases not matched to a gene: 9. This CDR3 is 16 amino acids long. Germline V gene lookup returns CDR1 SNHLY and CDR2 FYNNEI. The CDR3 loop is CASSEQGGMADTEAFF. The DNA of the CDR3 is TGTGCCAGCAGTGAACAGGGGGGCATGGCCGACACTGAAGCTTTCTTT.

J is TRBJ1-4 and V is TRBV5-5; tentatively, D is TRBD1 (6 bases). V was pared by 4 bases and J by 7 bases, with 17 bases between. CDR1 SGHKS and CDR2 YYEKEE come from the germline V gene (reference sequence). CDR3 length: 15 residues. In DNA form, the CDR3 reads TGTGCCAGCAGCCCCGAGGGGGGGGCATTTGAAAAACTGTTTTTT. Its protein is CASSPEGGAFEKLFF.

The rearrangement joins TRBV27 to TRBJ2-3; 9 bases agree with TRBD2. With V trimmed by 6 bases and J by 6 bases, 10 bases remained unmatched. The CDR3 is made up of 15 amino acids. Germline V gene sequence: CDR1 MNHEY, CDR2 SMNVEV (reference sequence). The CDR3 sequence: CASSELAGGADTQYF. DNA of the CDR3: TGTGCCAGCAGCGAACTAGCGGGCGGGGCGGATACGCAGTATTTT.

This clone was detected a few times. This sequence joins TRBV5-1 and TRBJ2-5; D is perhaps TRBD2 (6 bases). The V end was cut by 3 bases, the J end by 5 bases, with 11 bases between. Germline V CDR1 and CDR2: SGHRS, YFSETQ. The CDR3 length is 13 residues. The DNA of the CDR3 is TGCGCCAGCAGCTACGGGAGCGACGAGACCCAGTACTTC. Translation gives CASSYGSDETQYF.

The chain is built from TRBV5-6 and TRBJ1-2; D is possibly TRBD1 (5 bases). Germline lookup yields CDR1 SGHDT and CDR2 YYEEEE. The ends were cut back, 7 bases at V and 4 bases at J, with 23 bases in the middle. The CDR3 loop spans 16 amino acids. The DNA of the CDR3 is TGTGCCAGCGGGCGAGGATGGGGGGTCGCGGGCTATGGCTACACCTTC. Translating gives CASGRGWGVAGYGYTF.

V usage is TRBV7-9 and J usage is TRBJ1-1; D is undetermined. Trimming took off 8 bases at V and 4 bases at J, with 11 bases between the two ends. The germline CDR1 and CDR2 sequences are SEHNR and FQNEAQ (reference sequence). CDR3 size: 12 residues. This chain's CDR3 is CASDAGFTEAFF. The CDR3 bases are TGTGCCAGCGATGCCGGTTTCACTGAAGCTTTCTTT. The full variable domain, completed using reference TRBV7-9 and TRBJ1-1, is DTGVSQNPRHKITKRGQNVTFRCDPISEHNRLYWYRQTLGQGPEFLTYFQNEAQLEKSRLLSDRFSAERPKGSFSTLEIQRTEQGDSAMYLCASDAGFTEAFFGQGTRLTVV.

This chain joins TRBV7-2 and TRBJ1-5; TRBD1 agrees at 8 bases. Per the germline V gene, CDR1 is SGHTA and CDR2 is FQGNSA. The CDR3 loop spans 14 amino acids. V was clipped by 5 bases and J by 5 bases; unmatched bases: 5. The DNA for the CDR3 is TGTGCCAGCAGCGCGGACAGGGAGGATCAGCCCCAGCATTTT. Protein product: CASSADREDQPQHF. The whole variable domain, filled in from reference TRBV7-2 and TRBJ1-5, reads GAGVSQSPSNKVTEKGKDVELRCDPISGHTALYWYRQSLGQGLEFLIYFQGNSAPDKSGLPSDRFSAERTGGSVSTLTIQRTQQEDSAVYLCASSADREDQPQHFGDGTRLSIL.

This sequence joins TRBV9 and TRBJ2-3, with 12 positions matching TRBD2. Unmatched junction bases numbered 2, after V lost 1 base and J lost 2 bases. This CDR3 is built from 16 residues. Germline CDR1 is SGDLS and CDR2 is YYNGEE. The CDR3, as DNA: TGTGCCAGCAGCGTAACTAGCGGGAGGACCACAGATACGCAGTATTTT. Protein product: CASSVTSGRTTDTQYF.

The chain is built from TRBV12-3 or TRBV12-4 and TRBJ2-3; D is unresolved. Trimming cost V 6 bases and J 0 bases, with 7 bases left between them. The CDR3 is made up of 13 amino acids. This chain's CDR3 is CASSHTSTDTQYF. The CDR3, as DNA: TGTGCCAGCAGCCACACCAGCACAGATACGCAGTATTTT.

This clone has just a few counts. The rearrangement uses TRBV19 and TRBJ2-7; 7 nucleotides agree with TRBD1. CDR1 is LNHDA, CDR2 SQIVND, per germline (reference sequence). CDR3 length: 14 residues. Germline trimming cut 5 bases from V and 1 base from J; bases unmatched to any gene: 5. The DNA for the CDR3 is TGTGCCAGTAGTTCCCGACAGGGATCCTACGAGCAGTACTTC. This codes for CASSSRQGSYEQYF.

The CDR3 region is CAWSIGQPNQPQHF. The CDR3 region has the DNA TGTGCCTGGAGTATAGGACAGCCCAATCAGCCCCAGCATTTT. The V and J genes are TRBV30 and TRBJ1-5; maybe TRBD1 (6 bases). The CDR3 has 14 amino acids. Trimming left V 2 bases short and J 3 bases short, with 11 bases between. Germline lookup yields CDR1 GTSNPN and CDR2 SVGIG (reference sequence).

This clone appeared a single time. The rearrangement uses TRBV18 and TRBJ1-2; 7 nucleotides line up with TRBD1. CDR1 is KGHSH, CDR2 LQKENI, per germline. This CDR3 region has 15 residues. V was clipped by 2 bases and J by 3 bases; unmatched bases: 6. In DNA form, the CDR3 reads TGTGCCAGCTCACCAGGGGCAGGGGGAGACTATGGCTACACCTTC. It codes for CASSPGAGGDYGYTF.

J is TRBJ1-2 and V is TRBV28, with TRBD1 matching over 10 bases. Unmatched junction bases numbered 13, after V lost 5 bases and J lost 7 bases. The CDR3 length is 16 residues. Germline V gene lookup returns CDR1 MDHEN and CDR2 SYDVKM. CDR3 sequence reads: CASSLSGGQGISGYTF. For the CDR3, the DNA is TGTGCCAGCAGTCTCTCAGGGGGACAGGGGATCAGTGGCTACACCTTC.

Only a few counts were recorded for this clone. The CDR3 nucleotides are TGCGCCAGCACCCGGGACAGCATCTATGGCTACACCTTC. Its protein product is CASTRDSIYGYTF. The chain links TRBV10-2 to TRBJ1-2, with TRBD1 identical over 7 bases. The CDR3 sequence is 13 residues long. Per germline, CDR1 WSHSY and CDR2 SAAADI. J was trimmed by 4 bases and V by 7 bases; bases with no gene match: 6.

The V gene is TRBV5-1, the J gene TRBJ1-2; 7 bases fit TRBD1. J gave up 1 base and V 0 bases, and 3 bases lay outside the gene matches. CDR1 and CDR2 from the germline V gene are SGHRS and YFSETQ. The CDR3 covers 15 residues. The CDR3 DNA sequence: TGCGCCAGCAGCTTGGGGCCAGGGGGTAACTATGGCTACACCTTC. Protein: CASSLGPGGNYGYTF.

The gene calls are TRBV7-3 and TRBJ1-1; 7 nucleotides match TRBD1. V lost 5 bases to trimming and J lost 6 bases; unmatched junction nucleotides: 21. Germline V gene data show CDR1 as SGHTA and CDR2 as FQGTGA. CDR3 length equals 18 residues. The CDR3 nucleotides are TGTGCCAGCAGCACTAGCGGAACCTTAGCGCAGGGGGAAGCTGAAGCTTTCTTT. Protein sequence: CASSTSGTLAQGEAEAFF.

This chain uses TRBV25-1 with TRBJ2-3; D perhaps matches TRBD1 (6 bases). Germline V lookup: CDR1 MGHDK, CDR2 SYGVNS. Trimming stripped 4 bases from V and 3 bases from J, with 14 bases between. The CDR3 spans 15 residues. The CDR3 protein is CASSAQGRGTDTQYF. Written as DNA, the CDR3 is TGTGCCAGCAGTGCGCAGGGGCGCGGGACAGATACGCAGTATTTT.

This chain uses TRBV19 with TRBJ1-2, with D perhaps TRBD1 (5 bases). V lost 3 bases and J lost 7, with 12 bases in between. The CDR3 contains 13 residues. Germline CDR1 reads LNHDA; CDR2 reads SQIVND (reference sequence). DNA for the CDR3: TGTGCCAGTAGTATGAACCAGGGAATTGGCTACACCTTC. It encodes CASSMNQGIGYTF.

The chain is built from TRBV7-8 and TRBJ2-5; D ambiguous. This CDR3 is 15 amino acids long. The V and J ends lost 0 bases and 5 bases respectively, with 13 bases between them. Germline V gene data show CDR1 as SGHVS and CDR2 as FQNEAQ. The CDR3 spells CASSLARGAWETQYF. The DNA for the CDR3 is TGTGCCAGCAGCTTAGCGCGAGGAGCATGGGAGACCCAGTACTTC.